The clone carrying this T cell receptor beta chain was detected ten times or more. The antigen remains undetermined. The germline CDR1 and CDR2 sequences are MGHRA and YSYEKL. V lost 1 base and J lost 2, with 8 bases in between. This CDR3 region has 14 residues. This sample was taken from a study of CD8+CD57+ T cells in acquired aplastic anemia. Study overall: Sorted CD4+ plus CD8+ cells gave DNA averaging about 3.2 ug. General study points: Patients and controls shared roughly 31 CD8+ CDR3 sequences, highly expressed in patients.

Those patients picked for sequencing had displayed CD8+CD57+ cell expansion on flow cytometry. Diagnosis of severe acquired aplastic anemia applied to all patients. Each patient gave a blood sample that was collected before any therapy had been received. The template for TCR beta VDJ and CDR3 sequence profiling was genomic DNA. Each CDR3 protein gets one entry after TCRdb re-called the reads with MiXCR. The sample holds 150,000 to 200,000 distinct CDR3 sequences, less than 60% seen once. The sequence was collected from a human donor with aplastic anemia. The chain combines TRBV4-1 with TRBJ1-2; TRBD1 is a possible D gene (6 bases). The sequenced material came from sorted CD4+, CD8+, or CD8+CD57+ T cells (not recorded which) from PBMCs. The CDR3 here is CASSQVGGNYGYTF. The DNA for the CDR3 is TGCGCCAGCAGCCAAGTCGGGGGCAACTATGGCTACACCTTC.